Listed here is a single T cell receptor beta chain. This record comes from a study of blood T cell repertoires in COVID-19. The wider study: Whether acute or convalescent, the COVID-19 samples came from the United States, Italy and Spain. PBMCs, B-cell-depleted T cells, or T cells were the source of the cDNA or gDNA that made up the material.

CDR1 is SGHAT and CDR2 is FQNNGV in the germline V gene. The CDR3 has 15 amino acids. V lost 5 bases and J 5 bases, leaving 15 bases between the germline ends. The repertoire was sequenced with immunoSEQ multiplex PCR; TCRdb's copy has only in-frame clones and lacks some. The data contain about 26,000 clones, approximately 64% of them singletons. The rearrangement joins TRBV11-2 to TRBJ2-2, with D tentatively TRBD1 (6 bases). The receptor was isolated from a man aged 55 to 69 with active or convalescent COVID-19. The sample comprised peripheral blood. CDR3 loop: CASSRHTGQTGELFF. The CDR3 nucleotides read TGTGCCAGCAGCCGTCATACAGGACAGACCGGGGAGCTGTTTTTT.